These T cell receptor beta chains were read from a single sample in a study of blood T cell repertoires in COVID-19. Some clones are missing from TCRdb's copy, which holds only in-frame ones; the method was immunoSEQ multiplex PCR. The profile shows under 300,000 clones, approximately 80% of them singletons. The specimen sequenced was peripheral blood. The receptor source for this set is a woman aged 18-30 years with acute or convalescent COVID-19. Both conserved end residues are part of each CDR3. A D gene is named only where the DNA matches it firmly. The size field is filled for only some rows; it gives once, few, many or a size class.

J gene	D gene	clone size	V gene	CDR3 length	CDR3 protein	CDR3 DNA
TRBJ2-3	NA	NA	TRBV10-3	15	CAISEGQASTDTQYF	TGTGCCATCAGTGAGGGTCAAGCGTCCACAGATACGCAGTATTTT
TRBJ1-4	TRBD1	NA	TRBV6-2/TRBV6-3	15	CASSYFGTGSEKLFF	TGTGCCAGCAGTTACTTTGGGACAGGGAGTGAAAAACTGTTTTTT
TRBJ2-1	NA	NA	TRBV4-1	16	CASSQEGGGLVNEQFF	TGCGCCAGCAGCCAAGAAGGAGGGGGCTTGGTAAATGAGCAGTTCTTC
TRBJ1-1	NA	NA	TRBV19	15	CASTPGRTPNTEAFF	TGTGCCAGTACCCCGGGGAGGACCCCGAACACTGAAGCTTTCTTT
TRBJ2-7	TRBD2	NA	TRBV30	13	CATLGDYSYEQYF	TGTGCCACACTTGGGGACTACTCCTACGAGCAGTACTTC
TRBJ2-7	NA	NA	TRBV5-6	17	CASSLPGVWGNSYEQYF	TGTGCCAGCAGCTTGCCGGGAGTATGGGGGAACTCCTACGAGCAGTACTTC
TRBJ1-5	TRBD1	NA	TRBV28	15	CASSHGTVFYQPQHF	TGTGCCAGCAGTCACGGGACAGTCTTTTATCAGCCCCAGCATTTT
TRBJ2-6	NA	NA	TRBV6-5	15	CASSVLSSGANVLTF	TGTGCCAGCAGCGTACTAAGCTCTGGGGCCAACGTCCTGACTTTC
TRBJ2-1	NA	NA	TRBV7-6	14	CASSLAGGRNEQFF	TGTGCCAGCAGCTTAGCGGGGGGAAGGAATGAGCAGTTCTTC
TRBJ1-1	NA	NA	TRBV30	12	CAWSSVNTEAFF	TGTGCCTGGAGTTCCGTAAACACTGAAGCTTTCTTT
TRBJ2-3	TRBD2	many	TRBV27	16	CASSPGLAGATDTQYF	TGTGCCAGCAGTCCGGGACTAGCGGGCGCCACAGATACGCAGTATTTT
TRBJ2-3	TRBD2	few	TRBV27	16	CASSLRTSGQTDTQYF	TGTGCCAGCAGTCTCAGGACTAGCGGGCAAACAGATACGCAGTATTTT
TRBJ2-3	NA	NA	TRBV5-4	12	CASSSSTDTQYF	TGTGCCAGCAGCTCTTCCACAGATACGCAGTATTTT
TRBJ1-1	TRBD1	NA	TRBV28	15	CASSSRQGRRTEAFF	TGTGCCAGCAGTTCCCGACAGGGAAGGAGGACTGAAGCTTTCTTT